The clone carrying this TCR beta chain was detected a few times. Its antigen remains unknown. Investigators reverse transcribed all isolated RNA, so they sequenced expressed TCRB transcripts. Libraries were prepared by immunoSEQ multiplex PCR; TCRdb keeps only in-frame clonotypes and omits some of them. The top ten hold approximately 0.09% of the sample, which has 150,000 or so clones, roughly 65% seen once. This sample is drawn from a study of beta chain features in type 1 diabetes. Notes on the study in general: Patients with Type 1 diabetes showed moderately but significantly shorter TCRB CDR3s in all four CD4+ subsets. Over-representation of high TCR-expressing cells was a possible consequence of cDNA sequencing.

Staining for CD45RO/CCR7/CD25/CD127/CD95/CD27 allowed sorting of CD4+ naive, central memory, regulatory and stem cell-like memory cells. This sequence was found in a man aged 25 to 40 with type 1 diabetes. The specimen sequenced was naive CD4+ T cells from blood.

In nucleotides, the CDR3 is TGCGCCAGCAGCCAAGATGGAGGGGGGGAGACCCAGTACTTC. This gives the protein CASSQDGGGETQYF. The chain employs TRBV4-3 and TRBJ2-5; either TRBD1 or TRBD2 may supply D (6 bases each). This CDR3 is 14 amino acids long. Trimming removed 0 bases from V and 5 bases from J, with 10 bases in between. CDR1 and CDR2 from the germline V gene are LGHNA and YSLEER.